This T cell receptor beta chain was captured by sequencing in a study of cytomegalovirus exposure and HLA in healthy donors. Comment on this clone: Its antigen remains unidentified.

General observations from the study: A later analysis showed HLA-associated TCR beta chains outstripping equally common others in clonal expansion. An analysis that came later showed most CMV-associated TCR beta chains appearing HLA-restricted. In presence/absence analyses, roughly uniform sequencing depth across donors was assumed. For most TCR beta V segments, an earlier analysis put the productive rate at about 90% or about 30% of the time.

Both 60 Vbeta primers and 13 Jbeta primers went into the PCR. Repertoires were generated with immunoSEQ multiplex PCR, while TCRdb's copy carries only in-frame clones and drops some. Of 200,000 or so clones listed, just under 80% were seen once; the top ten hold around 6%. V lost 4 bases to trimming and J lost 6 bases, with 16 bases between them. Per the germline V gene, CDR1 is SGHRS and CDR2 is YFSETQ. CDR3 length equals 14 residues. The sequencing sample was made of PBMCs. J is TRBJ1-2 and V is TRBV5-1; D possibly corresponds to TRBD1 (6 bases). This TCR came from a woman aged 30 to 39 in good health and CMV-seropositive. The CDR3 protein is CASSEATGTHGYTF. CDR3 bases: TGCGCCAGCAGCGAAGCGACAGGAACACATGGCTACACCTTC.